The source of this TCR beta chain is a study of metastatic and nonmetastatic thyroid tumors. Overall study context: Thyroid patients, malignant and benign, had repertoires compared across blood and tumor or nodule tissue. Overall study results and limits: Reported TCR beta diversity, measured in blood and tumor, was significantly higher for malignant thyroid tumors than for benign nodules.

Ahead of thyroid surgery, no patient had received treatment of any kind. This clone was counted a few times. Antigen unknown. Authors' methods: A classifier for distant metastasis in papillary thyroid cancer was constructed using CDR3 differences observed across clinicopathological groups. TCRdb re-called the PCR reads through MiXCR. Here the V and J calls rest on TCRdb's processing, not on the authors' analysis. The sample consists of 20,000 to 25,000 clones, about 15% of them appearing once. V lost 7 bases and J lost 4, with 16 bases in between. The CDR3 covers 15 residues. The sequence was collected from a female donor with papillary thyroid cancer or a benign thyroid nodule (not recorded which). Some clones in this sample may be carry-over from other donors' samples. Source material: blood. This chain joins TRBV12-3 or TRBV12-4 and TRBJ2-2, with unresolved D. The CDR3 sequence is CASTRGAYRTGELFF. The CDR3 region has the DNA TGTGCCAGCACCCGCGGCGCGTATCGCACCGGGGAGCTGTTTTTT.